This entry is about one T cell receptor beta chain. Its antigen is as yet unknown. The entry originates in a study of T cell repertoires in cytomegalovirus infection. Study information: Public TCR beta signatures indicated both CMV infection and matching HLA type.

Study results and limitations: Public TCR beta family frequency separated CMV-and-HLA carriers, including in an independent cohort. There were HLA-C-restricted CMV-specific TCR beta clonotypes dominating the ex vivo response.

A single record per CDR3 protein comes from TCRdb applying MiXCR to the reads. Counted here are fewer than 200,000 distinct CDR3 sequences, roughly a fifth occurring once; the ten biggest clones make up around 3.1%. The sequenced sample was PBMCs. The sequence was obtained from a human donor in good health (CMV status not recorded). Some clones in this sample may be carry-over from other donors' samples.

In DNA form, the CDR3 reads TGTGCCAGCAGCCCAACCGGGACAGAGGACACCGGGGAGCTGTTTTTT. It codes for CASSPTGTEDTGELFF. The rearrangement uses TRBV7-9 and TRBJ2-2, with TRBD1 matching over 7 bases. The CDR3 has 16 residues. V lost 5 bases and J lost 3; bases outside the gene matches: 9. Looked up from germline, CDR1 is SEHNR and CDR2 is FQNEAQ (reference sequence).